Listed below are T cell receptor beta chains from one sample, sequenced in a study of Graves' ophthalmopathy and Graves' hyperthyroidism. TCRdb re-derived calls from the multiplex PCR reads in MiXCR, one entry per CDR3 protein. In the table there are about 620,000 distinct CDR3 sequences, 22% of which are singletons. Sample: peripheral blood. These receptors came from a woman aged 18-29 years with stable Graves' hyperthyroidism. Some clones in this sample may be carry-over from other donors' samples. The CDR3 runs from the conserved cysteine through the conserved F or W. A D gene is named only where the DNA matches it firmly. Size is omitted from some rows. Given values are once, few, many or a class for expanded clones.

d_call,clone_size,v_call,j_call,cdr3_nt,cdr3_aa
.,many,TRBV6-1,TRBJ2-7,TGTGCCAGCAGTCGACGCCGGGACCTAGACTACGAGCAGTACTTC,CASSRRRDLDYEQYF
TRBD1,.,TRBV12-3/TRBV12-4,TRBJ2-4,TGTGCCAGCAGTTTGGGCGGGTGGGGACAGCCGCGAAAGTACTTC,CASSLGGWGQPRKYF
TRBD1,many,TRBV20-1,TRBJ2-2,TGCAGTGCTAGCGGGGACAGGGGGCGGTTAGACGGGGAGCTGTTTTTT,CSASGDRGRLDGELFF
.,.,TRBV15,TRBJ1-1,TGTGCCACCAGCAGAGACACCGGGCCGAACACTGAAGCTTTCTTT,CATSRDTGPNTEAFF
TRBD1,.,TRBV28,TRBJ1-2,TGTGCCAGCAGTGCGGGGACAGGGGGATATGGCTACACCTTC,CASSAGTGGYGYTF
.,many,TRBV7-2,TRBJ2-4,TGTGCCAGCAGCTCCCTAGGTCTAGCCAAAAACATTCAGTACTTC,CASSSLGLAKNIQYF
.,.,TRBV13,TRBJ2-5,TGTGCCAGCAGCTTAGTTGGGGGGCGACGGACCCAGTACTTC,CASSLVGGRRTQYF
.,few,TRBV7-9,TRBJ2-2,TGTGCCAGCAGCTTAAAAGGGCCGGAGACCGGGGAGCTGTTTTTT,CASSLKGPETGELFF
TRBD1,.,TRBV20-1,TRBJ2-7,TGCAGTGCTACAAACCCCCAGGGGGTCGAGCAGTACTTC,CSATNPQGVEQYF
TRBD1,many,TRBV30,TRBJ2-2,TGTGCCTGTCAGGGGGCGATATCGAACACCGGGGAGCTGTTTTTT,CACQGAISNTGELFF
TRBD1,many,TRBV6-5,TRBJ2-7,TGTGCCAGCAGTCCAGATCGGACAGGGGTCTCCTACGAGCAGTACTTC,CASSPDRTGVSYEQYF
.,many,TRBV7-2,TRBJ2-7,TGTGCCAGCAGCTTAAATTTCGAGCAGTACTTC,CASSLNFEQYF
.,many,TRBV7-9,TRBJ2-5,TGTGCCAGCAGCCCCAGCGGCTCCATTGGGGAGACCCAGTACTTC,CASSPSGSIGETQYF
TRBD1,many,TRBV28,TRBJ1-1,TGTGCCAGCAGCTCCGCGGACAGGCAGAACACTGAAGCTTTCTTT,CASSSADRQNTEAFF
TRBD1,.,TRBV5-1,TRBJ1-1,TGCGCCAGCAGCTTTGGACAGGGCCTCCGCGACACTGAAGCTTTCTTT,CASSFGQGLRDTEAFF
TRBD1,.,TRBV28,TRBJ1-2,TGTGCCAGCAGTTTCGGTTACAGGGGCGGCTATGGCTACACCTTC,CASSFGYRGGYGYTF
TRBD1,many,TRBV20-1,TRBJ1-5,TGCAGTGCTAGAGATCTGCGGACAGGGGGTCCGAGTAGCAATCAGCCCCAGCATTTT,CSARDLRTGGPSSNQPQHF
.,few,TRBV19,TRBJ2-2,TGTGCCAGTAGTAGTACCTCTCCCGGGGAGCTGTTTTTT,CASSSTSPGELFF
.,.,TRBV9,TRBJ2-2,TGTGCCAGCAGCCCCATCAACACCGGGGAGCTGTTTTTT,CASSPINTGELFF
TRBD1,many,TRBV9,TRBJ1-1,TGTGCCAGCAGCGTTACAGGGGCCACTGAAGCTTTCTTT,CASSVTGATEAFF